Listed below are T cell receptor beta chains from one sample, sequenced in a study of blood T cells in healthy people across ages. Each CDR3 protein gets one entry after TCRdb re-called the 5' RACE reads with MiXCR. The sample includes roughly 1,800,000 distinct CDR3 sequences, about 50% of them seen just once. The specimen sequenced was blood. The receptors come from a woman aged 35 to 49 in good health. The conserved cysteine and the conserved F or W are not part of the CDR3 here. The order of the fields is J gene, V gene, CDR3 length, CDR3 protein.

TRBJ2-5 | TRBV27 | 14 | ASSPMPGTVKETQY
TRBJ1-4 | TRBV25-1 | 10 | AGSELMGLLF
TRBJ2-1 | TRBV5-1 | 15 | ASSLYGGLGIYNEQF
TRBJ2-5 | TRBV25-1 | 11 | ASSHGTSREQY
TRBJ1-2 | TRBV6-2/TRBV6-3 | 12 | ASSSTGVVYGYT
TRBJ2-1 | TRBV7-3 | 14 | ASSLLPQQGESEQF
TRBJ1-6 | TRBV4-1 | 14 | ASSQESGGENSPLH
TRBJ1-6 | TRBV20-1 | 17 | SASLRSRDLSSYNSPLH
TRBJ1-2 | TRBV6-6 | 11 | ASSHPGLDGYT
TRBJ1-5 | TRBV15 | 12 | ATSRSGGDQPQH
TRBJ2-3 | TRBV6-4 | 13 | ASSVTNRAQDTQY
TRBJ2-1 | TRBV6-2/TRBV6-3 | 15 | ASSYGLAGGVYNEQF
TRBJ2-7 | TRBV4-3 | 11 | ASSLNPRTKQY
TRBJ2-3 | TRBV10-3 | 11 | AFSGGYTDTQY
TRBJ2-3 | TRBV6-5 | 13 | ASSYGALSTDTQY
TRBJ2-3 | TRBV19 | 20 | ASSIDPGGPTVGQINTDTQY
TRBJ1-1 | TRBV7-2 | 13 | ASSPLPTGHTEAF
TRBJ1-2 | TRBV20-1 | 11 | SASRLSHYGYT
TRBJ2-7 | TRBV29-1 | 8 | SAEGYEQY
- | TRBV27 | 11 | ASSFDGRNEQY
- | TRBV9 | 15 | ASSVEGRQGAENIQY
TRBJ2-5 | TRBV28 | 13 | ASSFSGLRGETQY
TRBJ2-5 | TRBV14 | 12 | ASSHRGLVGTQY
TRBJ2-7 | TRBV5-1 | 14 | ASSLAEGTLNYEQY
TRBJ2-2 | TRBV5-1 | 14 | ASSGQGARATGELF
TRBJ1-1 | TRBV27 | 13 | ASSGSFPADTEAF
TRBJ1-2 | TRBV5-1 | 11 | ASSLAPQYGYT